Listed below are T cell receptor beta chains from one sample, sequenced in a study of vaccination and CD4 T cells after COVID-19. TCRdb reprocessed the PCR reads via MiXCR and lists one record per CDR3 protein. The sample records over 25,000 distinct CDR3 sequences, around 60% being singletons. These receptors have no identified antigens. The sample in question was CD4+ T cells from blood, cultured in vitro, obtained after SARS-CoV-2 vaccination. Every receptor here comes from a human donor who received a COVID-19 vaccine. Each CDR3 is given with its conserved first and last residue. The D gene is left open where the match is weak. Some rows have no size entry. The others give once, few or many, or a class for an expanded clone.

V: TRBV19
size: .
D: .
J: TRBJ2-7
CDR3: CASRAATYEQYF
DNA: TGTGCCAGTAGAGCAGCTACTTACGAGCAGTACTTC

V: TRBV6-5
size: few
D: TRBD1
J: TRBJ2-5
CDR3: CASSYSRGRLAPETQYF
DNA: TGTGCCAGCAGTTACTCGAGGGGGCGGCTGGCGCCCGAGACCCAGTACTTC

V: TRBV20-1
size: .
D: .
J: TRBJ1-6
CDR3: CSARSGSPDYNSPLHF
DNA: TGCAGTGCTAGGTCAGGGTCCCCTGACTATAATTCACCCCTCCACTTT

V: TRBV14
size: few
D: .
J: TRBJ1-6
CDR3: CASSPDSNSPLHF
DNA: TGTGCCAGCAGCCCGGACAGTAATTCACCCCTCCACTTT

V: TRBV6-1
size: few
D: .
J: TRBJ2-7
CDR3: CASPGEFPEYEQYF
DNA: TGTGCCAGCCCGGGGGAGTTTCCGGAATACGAGCAGTACTTC

V: TRBV11-3
size: .
D: .
J: TRBJ1-2
CDR3: CASSLDGNSNYGYTF
DNA: TGTGCCAGCAGCTTGGACGGAAACTCTAACTATGGCTACACCTTC

V: TRBV5-1
size: .
D: .
J: TRBJ2-2
CDR3: CASSLVGIGGTGELFF
DNA: TGCGCCAGCAGCTTGGTAGGGATAGGAGGGACCGGGGAGCTGTTTTTT

V: TRBV12-3/TRBV12-4
size: .
D: TRBD1
J: TRBJ1-6
CDR3: CASSLTGTGNSPLHF
DNA: TGTGCCAGCAGTCTTACCGGGACAGGGAATTCACCCCTCCACTTT

V: TRBV7-9
size: once
D: .
J: TRBJ1-2
CDR3: CASSLIGAEYGYTF
DNA: TGTGCCAGCAGCTTAATAGGGGCAGAATATGGCTACACCTTC

V: TRBV6-5
size: .
D: .
J: TRBJ2-2
CDR3: CASSYFRNTGELFF
DNA: TGTGCCAGCAGTTACTTTCGGAACACCGGGGAGCTGTTTTTT

V: TRBV11-2
size: few
D: .
J: TRBJ2-5
CDR3: CASSLLETQYF
DNA: TGTGCCAGCAGCTTACTGGAGACCCAGTACTTC

V: TRBV6-5
size: .
D: .
J: TRBJ2-5
CDR3: CASSYDGMYQETQYF
DNA: TGTGCCAGCAGTTATGACGGAATGTACCAAGAGACCCAGTACTTC

V: TRBV5-1
size: once
D: .
J: TRBJ2-3
CDR3: CASRKELRDQITDTQYF
DNA: TGCGCCAGCAGGAAAGAGCTCCGGGACCAAATCACAGATACGCAGTATTTT

V: TRBV20-1
size: .
D: TRBD2
J: TRBJ2-7
CDR3: CSARTGLAGARGEQYF
DNA: TGCAGTGCTAGAACAGGACTAGCGGGGGCAAGGGGGGAGCAGTACTTC

V: TRBV3-1
size: .
D: .
J: TRBJ2-1
CDR3: CATSQIVRAEQFF
DNA: TGTGCCACCTCACAGATAGTACGAGCTGAGCAGTTCTTC

V: TRBV6-1
size: .
D: TRBD2
J: TRBJ2-1
CDR3: CASSWTSSEHEQFF
DNA: TGTGCCAGCAGCTGGACTAGTTCGGAGCATGAGCAGTTCTTC

V: TRBV25-1
size: .
D: .
J: TRBJ2-4
CDR3: CASSDRLAKNIQYF
DNA: TGTGCCAGCAGTGACCGGCTAGCCAAAAACATTCAGTACTTC

V: TRBV7-8
size: few
D: .
J: TRBJ1-5
CDR3: CASSLALSKEAYQPQHF
DNA: TGTGCCAGCAGCTTAGCGCTTTCGAAAGAGGCATATCAGCCCCAGCATTTT

V: TRBV6-1
size: .
D: .
J: TRBJ1-2
CDR3: CASSEVWLNVNYGYTF
DNA: TGTGCCAGCAGTGAAGTCTGGCTCAATGTTAACTATGGCTACACCTTC

V: TRBV20-1
size: few
D: .
J: TRBJ1-5
CDR3: CSARVAGDQPQHF
DNA: TGCAGTGCTAGGGTGGCCGGCGATCAGCCCCAGCATTTT

V: TRBV2
size: .
D: .
J: TRBJ1-1
CDR3: CASSEAPGRSTEAFF
DNA: TGTGCCAGCAGTGAAGCGCCAGGGAGGAGCACTGAAGCTTTCTTT

V: TRBV7-3
size: .
D: .
J: TRBJ2-6
CDR3: CASSLTPNEPSGANVLTF
DNA: TGTGCCAGCAGCTTAACGCCCAACGAGCCCTCTGGGGCCAACGTCCTGACTTTC

V: TRBV12-3/TRBV12-4
size: .
D: TRBD2
J: TRBJ2-1
CDR3: CASSLLTRGNTYNEQFF
DNA: TGTGCCAGCAGCTTACTGACGCGGGGGAACACCTACAATGAGCAGTTCTTC